Detailed here is one T cell receptor (beta chain). As yet, its antigen is unknown. The data belong to a study of cytomegalovirus exposure and HLA in healthy donors. Study-level information: Membership in the Caucasian-associated ancestry cluster was found for 65% to 85% of almost 400 genotyped donors.

With 60 Vbeta and 13 Jbeta primers, the PCR was carried out. TCRdb keeps only in-frame clones here, not all; method: immunoSEQ multiplex PCR. The repertoire has about 120,000 clones, less than 65% of them found once; the top ten carry 9% to 10%. Study results and caveats: The authors listed about 170 TCR beta chains as cytomegalovirus-associated. Previously analyzed data showed that most TCR beta V segments were productive at a frequency of about 87% or about 30%.

Although they were nominally healthy when sampled, donors likely had unrecorded immune exposures. This TCR was recovered from a man aged 40-50 years in good health and CMV-seropositive. Input material: PBMCs.

The CDR3 DNA follows: TGTGCCAGCAGCCAGCGAAGGACAGGGTATGGCTACACCTTC. Translation gives CASSQRRTGYGYTF. The J gene is TRBJ1-2, the V gene TRBV9, with TRBD1 matching 8 bases. Germline values: CDR1 SGDLS, CDR2 YYNGEE. V trimming: 4 bases; J trimming: 5 bases; junction bases outside the gene matches: 7. There are 14 residues in the CDR3.